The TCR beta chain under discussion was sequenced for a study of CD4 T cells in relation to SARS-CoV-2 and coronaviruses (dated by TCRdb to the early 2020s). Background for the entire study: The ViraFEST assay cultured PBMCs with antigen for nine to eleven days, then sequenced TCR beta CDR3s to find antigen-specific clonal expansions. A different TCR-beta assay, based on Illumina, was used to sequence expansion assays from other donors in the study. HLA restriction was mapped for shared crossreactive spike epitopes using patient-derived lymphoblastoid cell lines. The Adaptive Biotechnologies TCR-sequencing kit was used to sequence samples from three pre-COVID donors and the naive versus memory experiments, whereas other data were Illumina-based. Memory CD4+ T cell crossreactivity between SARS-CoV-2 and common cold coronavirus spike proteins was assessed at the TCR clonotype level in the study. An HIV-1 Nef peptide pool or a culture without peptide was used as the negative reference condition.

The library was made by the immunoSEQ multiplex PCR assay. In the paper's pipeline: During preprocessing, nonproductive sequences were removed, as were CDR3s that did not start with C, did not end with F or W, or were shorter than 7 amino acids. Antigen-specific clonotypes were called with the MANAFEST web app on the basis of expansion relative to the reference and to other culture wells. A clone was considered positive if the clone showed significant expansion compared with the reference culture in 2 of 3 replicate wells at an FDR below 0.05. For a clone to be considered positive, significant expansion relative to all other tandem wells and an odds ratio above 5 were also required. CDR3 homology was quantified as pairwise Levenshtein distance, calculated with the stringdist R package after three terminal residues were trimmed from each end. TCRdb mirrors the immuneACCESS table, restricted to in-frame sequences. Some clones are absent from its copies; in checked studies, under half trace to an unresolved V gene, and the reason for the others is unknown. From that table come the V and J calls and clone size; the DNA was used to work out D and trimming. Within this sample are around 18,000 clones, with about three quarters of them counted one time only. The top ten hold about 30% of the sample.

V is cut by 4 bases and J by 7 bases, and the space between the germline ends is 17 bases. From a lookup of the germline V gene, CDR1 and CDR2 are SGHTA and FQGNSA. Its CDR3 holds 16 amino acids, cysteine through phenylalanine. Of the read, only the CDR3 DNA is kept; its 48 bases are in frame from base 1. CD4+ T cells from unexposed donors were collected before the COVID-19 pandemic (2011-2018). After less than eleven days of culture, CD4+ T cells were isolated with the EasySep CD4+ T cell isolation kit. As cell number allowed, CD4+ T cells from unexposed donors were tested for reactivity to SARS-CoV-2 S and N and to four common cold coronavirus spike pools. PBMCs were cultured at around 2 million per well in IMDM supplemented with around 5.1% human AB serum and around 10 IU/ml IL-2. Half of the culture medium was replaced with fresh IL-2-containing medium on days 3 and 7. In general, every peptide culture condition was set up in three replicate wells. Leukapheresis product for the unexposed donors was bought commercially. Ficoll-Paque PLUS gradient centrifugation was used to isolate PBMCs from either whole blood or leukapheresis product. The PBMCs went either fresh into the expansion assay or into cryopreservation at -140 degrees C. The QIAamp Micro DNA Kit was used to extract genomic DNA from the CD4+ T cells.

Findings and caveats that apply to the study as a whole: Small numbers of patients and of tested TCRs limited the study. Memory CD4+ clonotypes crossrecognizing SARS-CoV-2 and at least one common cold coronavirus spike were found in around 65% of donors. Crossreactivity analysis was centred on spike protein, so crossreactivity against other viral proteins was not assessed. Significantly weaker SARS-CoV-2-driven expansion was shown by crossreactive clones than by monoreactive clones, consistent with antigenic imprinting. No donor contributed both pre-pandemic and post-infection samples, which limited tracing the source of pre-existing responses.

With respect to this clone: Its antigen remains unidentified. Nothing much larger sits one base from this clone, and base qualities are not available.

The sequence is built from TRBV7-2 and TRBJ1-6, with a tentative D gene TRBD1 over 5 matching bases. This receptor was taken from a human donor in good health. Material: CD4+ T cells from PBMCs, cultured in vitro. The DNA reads TGTGCCAGCAGCTGGGGCCCGGCAGGCGGCAATTCACCCCTCCACTTT. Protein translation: CASSWGPAGGNSPLHF. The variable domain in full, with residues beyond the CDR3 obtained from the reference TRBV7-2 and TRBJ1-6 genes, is GAGVSQSPSNKVTEKGKDVELRCDPISGHTALYWYRQSLGQGLEFLIYFQGNSAPDKSGLPSDRFSAERTGGSVSTLTIQRTQQEDSAVYLCASSWGPAGGNSPLHFGNGTRLTVT.